This is a list of T cell receptor beta chains from one sample in a study of cytotoxic CD8 clonotypes in ibrutinib-treated CLL. Data came from immunoSEQ multiplex PCR; TCRdb stores just in-frame clones and leaves some out. The sample contains some 140,000 clones, approximately 90% of which appear only once. The sample was PBMCs, taken after 12 months of ibrutinib treatment. The receptors shown here come from a human donor with chronic lymphocytic leukemia. CDR3s include the opening cysteine and the closing phenylalanine or tryptophan. The order of the fields is clone size, D gene, J gene, V gene, CDR3 protein, CDR3 DNA. D genes are given only for firm matches. Size is stated for part of the rows, as once, few or many counts, or as a class when the clone is expanded.

clone size: .
D gene: .
J gene: TRBJ2-7
V gene: TRBV11-2
CDR3 protein: CASSMGTTAYEQYF
CDR3 DNA: TGTGCCAGCAGCATGGGGACGACAGCCTACGAGCAGTACTTC

clone size: .
D gene: .
J gene: TRBJ2-7
V gene: TRBV2
CDR3 protein: CASTPVSYEQYF
CDR3 DNA: TGTGCCAGCACCCCGGTCTCCTACGAGCAGTACTTC

clone size: .
D gene: .
J gene: TRBJ1-2
V gene: TRBV5-1
CDR3 protein: CASSFGDGNYGYTF
CDR3 DNA: TGCGCCAGCAGCTTTGGAGACGGGAACTATGGCTACACCTTC

clone size: .
D gene: TRBD2
J gene: TRBJ2-2
V gene: TRBV11-2
CDR3 protein: CASSSGGVAGELFF
CDR3 DNA: TGTGCCAGCAGCTCCGGGGGGGTAGCCGGGGAGCTGTTTTTT

clone size: .
D gene: TRBD2
J gene: TRBJ2-1
V gene: TRBV18
CDR3 protein: CASSPIAGTYNEQFF
CDR3 DNA: TGTGCCAGCTCACCCATAGCGGGCACCTACAATGAGCAGTTCTTC

clone size: few
D gene: TRBD2
J gene: TRBJ2-5
V gene: TRBV5-1
CDR3 protein: CASSSGLAGSQETQYF
CDR3 DNA: TGCGCCAGCAGCTCTGGACTAGCGGGGTCCCAAGAGACCCAGTACTTC

clone size: .
D gene: TRBD1
J gene: TRBJ2-3
V gene: TRBV5-1
CDR3 protein: CASSLWVDREGDTQYF
CDR3 DNA: TGCGCCAGCAGCTTGTGGGTGGACAGGGAAGGTGATACGCAGTATTTT

clone size: .
D gene: TRBD1
J gene: TRBJ1-2
V gene: TRBV11-2
CDR3 protein: CASSTRTGINGYTF
CDR3 DNA: TGTGCCAGCAGCACCCGGACAGGTATCAATGGCTACACCTTC

clone size: .
D gene: .
J gene: TRBJ2-7
V gene: TRBV2
CDR3 protein: CASSNLPYEQYF
CDR3 DNA: TGTGCCAGCAGTAACCTCCCGTACGAGCAGTACTTC

clone size: .
D gene: TRBD2
J gene: TRBJ2-1
V gene: TRBV29-1
CDR3 protein: CSVEGLAGRNEQFF
CDR3 DNA: TGCAGCGTCGAAGGACTAGCGGGAAGGAATGAGCAGTTCTTC

clone size: .
D gene: .
J gene: TRBJ1-2
V gene: TRBV7-2
CDR3 protein: CASSLGLPTLYGYTF
CDR3 DNA: TGTGCCAGCAGCTTGGGACTCCCTACCCTCTATGGCTACACCTTC

clone size: .
D gene: TRBD1
J gene: TRBJ2-7
V gene: TRBV6-1
CDR3 protein: CASRGTGDYEQYF
CDR3 DNA: TGTGCCAGCAGGGGGACAGGGGACTACGAGCAGTACTTC

clone size: few
D gene: TRBD2
J gene: TRBJ2-7
V gene: TRBV7-9
CDR3 protein: CASSSVALAGVGSRF
CDR3 DNA: TGTGCCAGCAGCAGCGTGGCACTAGCGGGAGTTGGGTCGCGCTTC

clone size: .
D gene: .
J gene: TRBJ1-1
V gene: TRBV28
CDR3 protein: CASTHNPRGAEAFF
CDR3 DNA: TGTGCCAGCACCCACAATCCCCGGGGGGCTGAAGCTTTCTTT

clone size: .
D gene: .
J gene: TRBJ2-3
V gene: TRBV7-3
CDR3 protein: CASSFTWDADTQYF
CDR3 DNA: TGTGCCAGCAGCTTTACCTGGGACGCAGATACGCAGTATTTT

clone size: .
D gene: .
J gene: TRBJ2-6
V gene: TRBV7-9
CDR3 protein: CASSLDGQSISGANVLTF
CDR3 DNA: TGTGCCAGCAGCTTAGATGGACAGAGTATCTCTGGGGCCAACGTCCTGACTTTC

clone size: .
D gene: .
J gene: TRBJ2-1
V gene: TRBV7-9
CDR3 protein: CASSLRFVDEQFF
CDR3 DNA: TGTGCCAGCAGCTTAAGGTTCGTGGATGAGCAGTTCTTC

clone size: .
D gene: .
J gene: TRBJ2-5
V gene: TRBV15
CDR3 protein: CATSRDSAEQETQYF
CDR3 DNA: TGTGCCACCAGCAGAGATTCGGCGGAACAAGAGACCCAGTACTTC

clone size: .
D gene: TRBD2
J gene: TRBJ2-7
V gene: TRBV7-9
CDR3 protein: CASSVAGGLSSYEQYF
CDR3 DNA: TGTGCCAGCAGTGTGGCGGGAGGTCTCAGCTCCTACGAGCAGTACTTC

clone size: .
D gene: .
J gene: TRBJ2-1
V gene: TRBV5-8
CDR3 protein: CASSLGGSSYNEQFF
CDR3 DNA: TGTGCCAGCAGCTTGGGGGGGAGCTCCTACAATGAGCAGTTCTTC

clone size: .
D gene: .
J gene: TRBJ1-3
V gene: TRBV30
CDR3 protein: CACSPGRGNTIYF
CDR3 DNA: TGTGCCTGCTCACCGGGGCGCGGAAACACCATATATTTT

clone size: .
D gene: .
J gene: TRBJ2-1
V gene: TRBV7-7
CDR3 protein: CASSLGVDSYNEQFF
CDR3 DNA: TGTGCTAGCAGCTTGGGGGTGGACTCCTACAATGAGCAGTTCTTC

clone size: once
D gene: .
J gene: TRBJ1-4
V gene: TRBV10-1
CDR3 protein: CASSEDQGEKLFF
CDR3 DNA: TGCGCCAGCAGTGAGGACCAAGGCGAAAAACTGTTTTTT

clone size: .
D gene: .
J gene: TRBJ2-4
V gene: TRBV2
CDR3 protein: CASGGSLGDIQYF
CDR3 DNA: TGTGCCTCCGGGGGCAGCCTGGGCGACATTCAGTACTTC

clone size: .
D gene: TRBD2
J gene: TRBJ2-1
V gene: TRBV28
CDR3 protein: CASRGAGSSYNEQFF
CDR3 DNA: TGTGCCAGCAGAGGAGCGGGGAGCTCCTACAATGAGCAGTTCTTC

clone size: .
D gene: .
J gene: TRBJ2-5
V gene: TRBV6-5
CDR3 protein: CASSYEGRGPQETQYF
CDR3 DNA: TGTGCCAGCAGTTATGAGGGCAGGGGCCCACAAGAGACCCAGTACTTC

clone size: .
D gene: TRBD2
J gene: TRBJ2-1
V gene: TRBV4-1
CDR3 protein: CASSQAAGADEQFF
CDR3 DNA: TGCGCCAGCAGCCAAGCAGCGGGAGCAGATGAGCAGTTCTTC

clone size: .
D gene: .
J gene: TRBJ2-2
V gene: TRBV11-2
CDR3 protein: CASSKGTMNTGELFF
CDR3 DNA: TGTGCCAGCAGTAAAGGGACGATGAACACCGGGGAGCTGTTTTTT

clone size: .
D gene: .
J gene: TRBJ2-1
V gene: TRBV28
CDR3 protein: CASSPHIGGSYKFF
CDR3 DNA: TGTGCCAGCAGTCCACATATTGGCGGAAGTTATAAGTTCTTC

clone size: .
D gene: .
J gene: TRBJ2-3
V gene: TRBV29-1
CDR3 protein: CSVVSDLGDTQYF
CDR3 DNA: TGCAGCGTTGTGTCGGACCTAGGGGATACGCAGTATTTT

clone size: .
D gene: .
J gene: TRBJ2-7
V gene: TRBV29-1
CDR3 protein: CSVVATGYYEQYF
CDR3 DNA: TGCAGCGTTGTGGCCACAGGATACTACGAGCAGTACTTC

clone size: once
D gene: .
J gene: TRBJ2-1
V gene: TRBV27
CDR3 protein: CASSSGTSRANEQFF
CDR3 DNA: TGTGCCAGCAGTTCCGGGACTTCCCGCGCCAATGAGCAGTTCTTC

clone size: .
D gene: .
J gene: TRBJ2-1
V gene: TRBV5-1
CDR3 protein: CASRYSGLEGEQFF
CDR3 DNA: TGCGCCAGCAGGTATTCCGGGCTCGAAGGAGAGCAGTTCTTC

clone size: .
D gene: .
J gene: TRBJ2-3
V gene: TRBV14
CDR3 protein: CASSPWGITDTQYF
CDR3 DNA: TGTGCCAGCAGCCCTTGGGGGATCACAGATACGCAGTATTTT

clone size: .
D gene: .
J gene: TRBJ2-2
V gene: TRBV6-5
CDR3 protein: CASSLGTPNTGELFF
CDR3 DNA: TGTGCCAGCAGTCTCGGGACACCTAACACCGGGGAGCTGTTTTTT

clone size: .
D gene: .
J gene: TRBJ1-1
V gene: TRBV19
CDR3 protein: CASSINPRAGRTEAFF
CDR3 DNA: TGTGCCAGTAGTATCAACCCACGGGCGGGTAGGACTGAAGCTTTCTTT

clone size: .
D gene: .
J gene: TRBJ2-7
V gene: TRBV6-5
CDR3 protein: CASTSVAASDEQYF
CDR3 DNA: TGTGCCAGCACCTCGGTGGCAGCGAGCGACGAGCAGTACTTC

clone size: .
D gene: .
J gene: TRBJ2-2
V gene: TRBV29-1
CDR3 protein: CSVVGSSGTGELFF
CDR3 DNA: TGCAGCGTTGTTGGTAGCTCGGGCACCGGGGAGCTGTTTTTT

clone size: .
D gene: .
J gene: TRBJ1-1
V gene: TRBV7-9
CDR3 protein: CASSLATATGEAFF
CDR3 DNA: TGTGCCAGCAGCTTAGCTACGGCAACCGGGGAAGCTTTCTTT

clone size: .
D gene: .
J gene: TRBJ1-4
V gene: TRBV19
CDR3 protein: CACKYRNDEKLFF
CDR3 DNA: TGTGCCTGCAAATACCGAAATGATGAAAAACTGTTTTTT

clone size: .
D gene: .
J gene: TRBJ2-7
V gene: TRBV28
CDR3 protein: CASSLEGSAYEQYF
CDR3 DNA: TGTGCCAGCAGTTTGGAGGGAAGCGCCTACGAGCAGTACTTC

clone size: .
D gene: TRBD2
J gene: TRBJ2-3
V gene: TRBV29-1
CDR3 protein: CSVELGLAPEGAQYF
CDR3 DNA: TGCAGCGTTGAACTGGGACTAGCGCCGGAGGGGGCGCAGTATTTT

clone size: .
D gene: .
J gene: TRBJ2-3
V gene: TRBV19
CDR3 protein: CASSVTDTQYF
CDR3 DNA: TGTGCCAGTAGTGTCACAGATACGCAGTATTTT

clone size: .
D gene: .
J gene: TRBJ2-5
V gene: TRBV6-5
CDR3 protein: CASSYSFGQLETQYF
CDR3 DNA: TGTGCCAGCAGTTACTCGTTCGGACAGCTGGAGACCCAGTACTTC

clone size: .
D gene: .
J gene: TRBJ2-7
V gene: TRBV29-1
CDR3 protein: CSVQGGTEAYEQYF
CDR3 DNA: TGCAGCGTGCAGGGCGGGACTGAAGCCTACGAGCAGTACTTC

clone size: .
D gene: .
J gene: TRBJ2-3
V gene: TRBV5-1
CDR3 protein: CASSLEKGFADTQYF
CDR3 DNA: TGCGCCAGCAGCTTGGAAAAGGGGTTCGCAGATACGCAGTATTTT

clone size: .
D gene: TRBD1
J gene: TRBJ1-2
V gene: TRBV7-8
CDR3 protein: CASSWGDRIAYGYTF
CDR3 DNA: TGTGCCAGCAGTTGGGGGGACAGGATCGCGTATGGCTACACCTTC

clone size: .
D gene: .
J gene: TRBJ1-3
V gene: TRBV5-8
CDR3 protein: CASSPGVSSGNTIYF
CDR3 DNA: TGTGCCAGCAGCCCGGGAGTTAGCTCTGGAAACACCATATATTTT

clone size: .
D gene: TRBD2
J gene: TRBJ2-1
V gene: TRBV11-2
CDR3 protein: CASSLLLGTSGRVGQFF
CDR3 DNA: TGTGCCAGCAGCCTTCTCCTAGGGACTAGCGGGAGGGTTGGGCAGTTCTTC

clone size: .
D gene: .
J gene: TRBJ1-5
V gene: TRBV7-2
CDR3 protein: CASSFIGPSDGNQPQHF
CDR3 DNA: TGTGCCAGCAGCTTTATAGGACCTTCCGACGGCAATCAGCCCCAGCATTTT